The 13 T cell receptor beta chains listed next were all sequenced from one sample in a study of control samples from healthy donors and cancer patients. Only in-frame clones appear in the TCRdb table, and some are missing; sequencing was by immunoSEQ multiplex PCR. The table shows about 110,000 clones, with approximately 90% occurring only once. Sequencing used blood. The receptors come from a woman aged 45-65 years in good health.

The chain joins TRBV20-1 to TRBJ1-2, with 7 bases aligning to TRBD1. The germline CDR1 and CDR2 sequences are DFQATT and SNEGSKA (reference sequence). Germline trimming cut 3 bases from V and 3 bases from J; bases unmatched to any gene: 16. The CDR3 is made up of 17 amino acids. The chain's CDR3 is CSASPNSGQGVDYGYTF. The CDR3 nucleotides read TGCAGTGCTAGTCCCAATTCGGGGCAGGGGGTGGACTATGGCTACACCTTC.

The chain uses TRBV10-3 and TRBJ1-5; D not certain. Trimming removed 3 bases from V and 5 bases from J, with 11 bases in between. The germline V gene encodes CDR1 ENHRY and CDR2 SYGVKD. This CDR3 spans 14 amino acids. The CDR3, as DNA: TGTGCCATCAGTGATGCGGCAGGATATCAGCCCCAGCATTTT. Translation: CAISDAAGYQPQHF.

The rearrangement links TRBV2 to TRBJ1-4; 9 nucleotides line up with TRBD1. The V segment lost 9 bases and the J segment 8 bases; nucleotides outside the gene matches: 10. Germline CDR1 SNHLY, CDR2 FYNNEI. This CDR3 has 14 residues. The chain's CDR3 is CASTRSDRGEKLFF. CDR3 DNA sequence: TGTGCCAGTACGAGATCCGACAGGGGGGAAAAACTGTTTTTT.

This chain links TRBV19 with TRBJ1-2; 8 nucleotides align to TRBD1. The CDR3 consists of 14 residues. The germline gives CDR1 LNHDA, CDR2 SQIVND (reference sequence). V lost 7 bases to trimming and J lost 5 bases; unmatched junction nucleotides: 9. In DNA, the CDR3 is TGTGCCAGTACCTTACAGGGGGGAGTGTATGGCTACACCTTC. Its protein product is CASTLQGGVYGYTF.

The chain joins TRBV7-2 to TRBJ1-1, with 7 bases fitting TRBD1. The CDR3 covers 15 residues. The V and J ends lost 2 bases and 1 base, in that order; junction bases with no gene match: 4. The V gene's germline CDR1 is SGHTA and CDR2 FQGNSA. DNA for the CDR3: TGTGCCAGCAGCTTAATACAGGGGACGAACACTGAAGCTTTCTTT. As protein: CASSLIQGTNTEAFF. Looking up the rest from reference TRBV7-2 and TRBJ1-1 gives the full variable domain: GAGVSQSPSNKVTEKGKDVELRCDPISGHTALYWYRQSLGQGLEFLIYFQGNSAPDKSGLPSDRFSAERTGGSVSTLTIQRTQQEDSAVYLCASSLIQGTNTEAFFGQGTRLTVV.

The chain carries TRBV5-6 and TRBJ1-5; 9 bases are a match to TRBD1. The CDR3 consists of 16 residues. Germline V gene data show CDR1 as SGHDT and CDR2 as YYEEEE. Germline trimming cut 4 bases from V and 6 bases from J; bases unmatched to any gene: 11. The CDR3 here is CASSTKSGTGSQPQHF. In DNA form, the CDR3 reads TGTGCCAGCAGCACTAAATCCGGGACAGGGAGTCAGCCCCAGCATTTT. The full variable domain, its missing parts supplied by reference TRBV5-6 and TRBJ1-5, is DAGVTQSPTHLIKTRGQQVTLRCSPKSGHDTVSWYQQALGQGPQFIFQYYEEEERQRGNFPDRFSGHQFPNYSSELNVNALLLGDSALYLCASSTKSGTGSQPQHFGDGTRLSIL.

V gene TRBV29-1 combines with J gene TRBJ2-3; 9 bases agree with TRBD1. Germline-derived CDR1 and CDR2 are SQVTM and ANQGSEA. J was trimmed by 3 bases and V by 6 bases; bases with no gene match: 10. CDR3 size: 15 residues. The DNA for the CDR3 is TGCAGCGTCACTGCCGGGACAGGGTTGACAGATACGCAGTATTTT. It is translated as CSVTAGTGLTDTQYF.

The chain joins TRBV30 to TRBJ1-6; 7 nucleotides agree with TRBD1. The junction had 2 bases not matched to a gene; V was cut back by 3 bases and J by 0 bases. CDR3 length: 15 residues. Germline V gene sequence: CDR1 GTSNPN, CDR2 SVGIG (reference sequence). Written as DNA, the CDR3 is TGTGCCTGGAGGCGGACAGGCTCCTATAATTCACCCCTCCACTTT. Translating it yields CAWRRTGSYNSPLHF.

V gene TRBV7-2 combines with J gene TRBJ1-4; D gene ambiguous. Trimming left V 0 bases short and J 7 bases short, with 9 bases between. CDR3 length: 14 amino acids. Per the germline V gene, CDR1 is SGHTA and CDR2 is FQGNSA. CDR3 sequence reads: CASSLAGWGEKLFF. CDR3 bases: TGTGCCAGCAGCTTAGCAGGGTGGGGTGAAAAACTGTTTTTT.

V is TRBV18 and J is TRBJ2-3; D not resolved. The CDR3 consists of 11 residues. Germline V CDR1 and CDR2: KGHSH, LQKENI. V lost 6 bases and J lost 6, with 7 bases in between. The CDR3 here is CASSLGDTQYF. CDR3 bases: TGTGCCAGCTCTCTAGGGGATACGCAGTATTTT.

The chain links TRBV4-2 to TRBJ2-5, with TRBD2 matching over 9 bases. The CDR3 loop spans 16 amino acids. Trimming removed 0 bases from V and 5 bases from J; junction bases left unmatched: 7. The V gene's germline CDR1 is LGHNA and CDR2 YNFKEQ. CDR3 loop: CASSQDGGGASETQYF. The CDR3 nucleotides are TGTGCCAGCAGCCAAGACGGCGGGGGGGCGAGTGAGACCCAGTACTTC.

V usage is TRBV24-1 and J usage is TRBJ1-1, with 8 bases identical to TRBD1. Germline assignment: CDR1 KGHDR and CDR2 SFDVKD. V lost 9 bases and J lost 8; bases outside the gene matches: 4. CDR3 size: 11 residues. The CDR3, as DNA: TGTGCCACCTCTCGGGACAGGGAAGCTTTCTTT. Translation gives CATSRDREAFF.

The chain is built from TRBV4-1 and TRBJ1-1, with D perhaps TRBD1 (5 bases). Looked up from germline, CDR1 is MGHRA and CDR2 is YSYEKL. The length of the CDR3 is 12 residues. Trimming left V 1 base short and J 13 bases short, with 13 bases between. The CDR3 DNA reads TGCGCCAGCAGCCAAGGCGGACAATGGGGTTTCTTT. It translates to CASSQGGQWGFF.